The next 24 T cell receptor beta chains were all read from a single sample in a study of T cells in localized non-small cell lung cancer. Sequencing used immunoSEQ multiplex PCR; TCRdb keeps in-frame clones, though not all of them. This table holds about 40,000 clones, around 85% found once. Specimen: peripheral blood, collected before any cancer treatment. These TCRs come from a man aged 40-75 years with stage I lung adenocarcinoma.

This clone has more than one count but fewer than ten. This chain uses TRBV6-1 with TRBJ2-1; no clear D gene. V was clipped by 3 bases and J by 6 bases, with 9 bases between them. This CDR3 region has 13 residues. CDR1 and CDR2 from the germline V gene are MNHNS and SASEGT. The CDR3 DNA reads TGTGCCAGCAGTGACCGGGTAGTCAATGAGCAGTTCTTC. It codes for CASSDRVVNEQFF.

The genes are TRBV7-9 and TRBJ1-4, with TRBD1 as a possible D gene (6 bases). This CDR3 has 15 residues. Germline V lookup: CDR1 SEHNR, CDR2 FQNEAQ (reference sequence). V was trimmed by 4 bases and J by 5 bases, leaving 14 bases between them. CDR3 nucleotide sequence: TGTGCCAGCAGCTCCCACAGGGAGCCCAATGAAAAACTGTTTTTT. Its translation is CASSSHREPNEKLFF.

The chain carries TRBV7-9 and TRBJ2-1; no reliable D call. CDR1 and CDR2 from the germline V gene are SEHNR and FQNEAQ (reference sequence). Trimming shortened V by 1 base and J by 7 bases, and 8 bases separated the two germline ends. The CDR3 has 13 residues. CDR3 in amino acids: CASSLDLVNEQFF. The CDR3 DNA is TGTGCCAGCAGCTTAGATCTTGTGAATGAGCAGTTCTTC.

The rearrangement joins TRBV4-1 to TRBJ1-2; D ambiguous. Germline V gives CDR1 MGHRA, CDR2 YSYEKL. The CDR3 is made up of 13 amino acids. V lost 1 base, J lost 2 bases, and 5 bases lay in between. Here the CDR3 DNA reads TGCGCCAGCAGCCAAGTACAGAACTATGGCTACACCTTC. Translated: CASSQVQNYGYTF.

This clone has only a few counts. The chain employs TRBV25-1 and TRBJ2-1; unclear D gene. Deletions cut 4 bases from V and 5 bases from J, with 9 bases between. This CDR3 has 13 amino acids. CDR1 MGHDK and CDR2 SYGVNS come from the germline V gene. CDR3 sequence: CASSGAANNEQFF. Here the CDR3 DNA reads TGTGCCAGCAGTGGAGCAGCCAACAATGAGCAGTTCTTC.

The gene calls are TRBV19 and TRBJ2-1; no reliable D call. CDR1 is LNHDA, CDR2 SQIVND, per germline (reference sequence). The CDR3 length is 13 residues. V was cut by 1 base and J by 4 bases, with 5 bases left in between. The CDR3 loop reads CASSIGYYNEQFF. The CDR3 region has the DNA TGTGCCAGTAGTATAGGGTATTACAATGAGCAGTTCTTC.

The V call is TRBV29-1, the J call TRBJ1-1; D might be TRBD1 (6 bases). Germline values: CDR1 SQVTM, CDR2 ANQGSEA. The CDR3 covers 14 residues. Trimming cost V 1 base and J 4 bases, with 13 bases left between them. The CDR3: CSVEVGGGLTEAFF. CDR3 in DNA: TGCAGCGTTGAAGTGGGGGGCGGCCTCACTGAAGCTTTCTTT.

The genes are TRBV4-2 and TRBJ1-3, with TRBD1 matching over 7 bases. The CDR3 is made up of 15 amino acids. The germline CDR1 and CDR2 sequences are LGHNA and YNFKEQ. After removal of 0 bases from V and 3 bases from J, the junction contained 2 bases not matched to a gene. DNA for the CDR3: TGTGCCAGCAGCCAAGATCACAGGGGTGGAAACACCATATATTTT. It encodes CASSQDHRGGNTIYF.

As DNA, the CDR3 is TGTGCCAGCAGCTTAGAACCAGCTACTAACTATGGCTACACCTTC. As protein: CASSLEPATNYGYTF. V usage is TRBV11-2 and J usage is TRBJ1-2; no definite D call. Germline V gene sequence: CDR1 SGHAT, CDR2 FQNNGV. This CDR3 region has 15 residues. Trimming removed 0 bases from V and 0 bases from J, with 8 bases in between. Full variable domain (missing parts from reference TRBV11-2 and TRBJ1-2): EAGVAQSPRYKIIEKRQSVAFWCNPISGHATLYWYQQILGQGPKLLIQFQNNGVVDDSQLPKDRFSAERLKGVDSTLKIQPAKLEDSAVYLCASSLEPATNYGYTFGSGTRLTVV.

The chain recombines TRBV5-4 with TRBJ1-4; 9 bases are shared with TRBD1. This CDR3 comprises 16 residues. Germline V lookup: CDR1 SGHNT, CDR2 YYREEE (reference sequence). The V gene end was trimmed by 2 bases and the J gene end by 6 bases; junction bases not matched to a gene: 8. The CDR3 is CASSLLRTGEHEKLFF. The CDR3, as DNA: TGTGCCAGCAGCTTACTTAGGACAGGGGAACATGAAAAACTGTTTTTT.

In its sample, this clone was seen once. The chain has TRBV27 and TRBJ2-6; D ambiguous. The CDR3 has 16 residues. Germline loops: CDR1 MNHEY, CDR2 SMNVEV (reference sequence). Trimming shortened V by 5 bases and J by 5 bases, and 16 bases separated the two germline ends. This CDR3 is CASSDWLQSRANVLTF. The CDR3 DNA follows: TGTGCCAGCAGTGACTGGCTACAAAGTCGGGCCAACGTCCTGACTTTC.

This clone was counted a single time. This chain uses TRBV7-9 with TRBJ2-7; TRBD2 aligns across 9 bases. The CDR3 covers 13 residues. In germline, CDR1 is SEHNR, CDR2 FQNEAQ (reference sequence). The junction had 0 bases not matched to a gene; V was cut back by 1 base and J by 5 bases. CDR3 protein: CASSLVAGDEQYF. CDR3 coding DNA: TGTGCCAGCAGCTTAGTAGCGGGAGACGAGCAGTACTTC.

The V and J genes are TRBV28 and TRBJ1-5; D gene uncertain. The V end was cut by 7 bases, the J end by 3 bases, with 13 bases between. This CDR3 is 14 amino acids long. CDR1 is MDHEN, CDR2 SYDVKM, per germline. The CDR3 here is CASTVPHNNQPQHF. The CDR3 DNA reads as TGTGCCAGCACCGTCCCCCATAACAATCAGCCCCAGCATTTT.

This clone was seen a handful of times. The CDR3 coding sequence is TGTGCCAGCAGTTACTCGGGGAGAGAAGCTTTCTTT. Amino acids: CASSYSGREAFF. The chain recombines TRBV6-5 with TRBJ1-1; no clear D gene. With 0 bases removed from V and 8 bases from J, the gap between germline ends came to 7 bases. Germline V gene lookup returns CDR1 MNHEY and CDR2 SVGAGI. The CDR3 has 12 residues.

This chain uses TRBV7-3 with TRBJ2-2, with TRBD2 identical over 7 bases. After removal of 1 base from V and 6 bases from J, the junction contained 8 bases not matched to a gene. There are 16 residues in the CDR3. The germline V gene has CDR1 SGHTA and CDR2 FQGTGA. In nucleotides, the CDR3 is TGTGCCAGCAGCTTAAAAGGCGGGAGTACCCCCGGGGAGCTGTTTTTT. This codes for CASSLKGGSTPGELFF. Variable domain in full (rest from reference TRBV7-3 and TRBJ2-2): GAGVSQTPSNKVTEKGKYVELRCDPISGHTALYWYRQSLGQGPEFLIYFQGTGAADDSGLPNDRFFAVRPEGSVSTLKIQRTERGDSAVYLCASSLKGGSTPGELFFGEGSRLTVL.

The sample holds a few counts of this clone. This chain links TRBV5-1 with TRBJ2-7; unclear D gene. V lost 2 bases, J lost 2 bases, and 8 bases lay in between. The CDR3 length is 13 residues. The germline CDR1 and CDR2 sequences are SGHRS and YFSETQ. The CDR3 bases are TGCGCCAGCAGCTTCAGCAGTACCTACGAGCAGTACTTC. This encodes CASSFSSTYEQYF.

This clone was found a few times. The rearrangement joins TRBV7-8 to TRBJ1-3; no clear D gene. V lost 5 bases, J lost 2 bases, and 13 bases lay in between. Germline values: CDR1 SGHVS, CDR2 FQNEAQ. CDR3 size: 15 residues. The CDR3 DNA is TGTGCCAGCAGCATCAGTCCGGCCGCTGGAAACACCATATATTTT. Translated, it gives CASSISPAAGNTIYF.

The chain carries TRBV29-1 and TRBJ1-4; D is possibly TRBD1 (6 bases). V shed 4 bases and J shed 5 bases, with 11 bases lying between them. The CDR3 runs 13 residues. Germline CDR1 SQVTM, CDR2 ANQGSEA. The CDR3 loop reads CSVAWRGNEKLFF. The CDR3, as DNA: TGCAGCGTTGCTTGGAGGGGGAATGAAAAACTGTTTTTT.

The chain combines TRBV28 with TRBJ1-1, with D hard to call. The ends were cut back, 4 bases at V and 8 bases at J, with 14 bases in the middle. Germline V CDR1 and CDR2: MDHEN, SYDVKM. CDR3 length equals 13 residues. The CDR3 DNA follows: TGTGCCAGCAGTTCTCTGGTGGTGTGGGAAGCTTTCTTT. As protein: CASSSLVVWEAFF. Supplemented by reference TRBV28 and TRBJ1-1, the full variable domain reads DVKVTQSSRYLVKRTGEKVFLECVQDMDHENMFWYRQDPGLGLRLIYFSYDVKMKEKGDIPEGYSVSREKKERFSLILESASTNQTSMYLCASSSLVVWEAFFGQGTRLTVV.

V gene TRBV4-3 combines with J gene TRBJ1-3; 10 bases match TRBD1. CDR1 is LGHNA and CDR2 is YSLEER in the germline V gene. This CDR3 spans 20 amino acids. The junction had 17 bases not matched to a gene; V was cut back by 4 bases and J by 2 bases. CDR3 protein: CASSPRGNGDRGGPGNTIYF. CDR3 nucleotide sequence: TGCGCCAGCAGCCCCCGAGGAAATGGGGACAGGGGAGGACCTGGAAACACCATATATTTT.

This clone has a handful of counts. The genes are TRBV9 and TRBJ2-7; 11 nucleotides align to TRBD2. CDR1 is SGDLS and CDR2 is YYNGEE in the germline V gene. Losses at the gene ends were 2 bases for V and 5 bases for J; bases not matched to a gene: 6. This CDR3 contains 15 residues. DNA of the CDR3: TGTGCCAGCAGCGTTAGCGGGAGGGCCGGGGACGAGCAGTACTTC. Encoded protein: CASSVSGRAGDEQYF.

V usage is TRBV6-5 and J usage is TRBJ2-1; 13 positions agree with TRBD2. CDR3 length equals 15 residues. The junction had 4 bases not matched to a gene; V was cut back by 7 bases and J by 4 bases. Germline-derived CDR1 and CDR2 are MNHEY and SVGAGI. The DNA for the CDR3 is TGTGCCAGCACCATGGGACTAGCGGGATACAATGAGCAGTTCTTC. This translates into CASTMGLAGYNEQFF.

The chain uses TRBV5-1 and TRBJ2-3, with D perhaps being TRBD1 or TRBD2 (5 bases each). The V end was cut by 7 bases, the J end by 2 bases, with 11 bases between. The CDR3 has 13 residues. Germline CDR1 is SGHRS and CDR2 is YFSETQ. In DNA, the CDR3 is TGCGCCAGCGGGGACGGAGCCACAGATACGCAGTATTTT. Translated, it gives CASGDGATDTQYF. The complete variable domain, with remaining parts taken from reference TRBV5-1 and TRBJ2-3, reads KAGVTQTPRYLIKTRGQQVTLSCSPISGHRSVSWYQQTPGQGLQFLFEYFSETQRNKGNFPGRFSGRQFSNSRSEMNVSTLELGDSALYLCASGDGATDTQYFGPGTRLTVL.

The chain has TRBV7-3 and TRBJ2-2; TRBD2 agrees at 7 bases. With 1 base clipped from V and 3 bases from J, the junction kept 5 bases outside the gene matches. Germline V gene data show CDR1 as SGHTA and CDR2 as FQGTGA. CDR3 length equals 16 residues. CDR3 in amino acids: CASSLMAGVYTGELFF. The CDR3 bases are TGTGCCAGCAGCTTAATGGCGGGGGTATACACCGGGGAGCTGTTTTTT.